This T cell receptor beta chain was observed in a study of response to subunit inactivated influenza vaccine. TCRdb independently ran MiXCR on the RT-PCR reads; one entry per CDR3 protein. The sample lists more than 450,000 distinct CDR3 sequences; about 11% were seen once. The CDR3 consists of 13 residues. The germline V and J ends were trimmed by 5 bases and 6 bases, with 13 bases remaining between them. Germline assignment: CDR1 SEHNR and CDR2 FQNEAQ (reference sequence). This clonotype has just a few counts. The sample was also linked to a second study, of T cells expressing NK-cell markers. That study adds: Beta-chain TCR cDNA was generated via 5'RACE template switching with UMIs. One observes that, in a handful of donors, these clonotypes were also the leading ones within the CD3+CD56-NKG2C+ fraction.

V usage is TRBV7-9 and J usage is TRBJ1-1, with a possible D match to TRBD1 (5 bases). The material was PBMCs from blood, obtained on the day of vaccination. The source is a man aged 50 or older who received an inactivated influenza vaccine. In DNA, the CDR3 is TGTGCCAGCAGCCCGTGGACAAACCCTGAAGCTTTCTTT. Translated, it gives CASSPWTNPEAFF.